This TCR beta chain was recovered during a study of T cells in Graves' hyperthyroidism and ophthalmopathy. This clonotype showed up many times. TCR beta CDR3 region amplification was performed from RNA transcripts. First-round RT-PCR of the TCR CDR3 relied on the HTBI primer set. TCRdb used MiXCR to reprocess the multiplex PCR reads, holding one entry per CDR3 protein. The profile shows 400,000 or so distinct CDR3 sequences, about an eighth of them singletons. Germline CDR1 is MNHNS and CDR2 is SASEGT. This CDR3 has 14 residues. Trimming cost V 5 bases and J 2 bases; bases outside gene matches: 5. The rearrangement links TRBV6-1 to TRBJ2-7; TRBD1 matches 8 bases. What was sequenced was blood. The receptor's source is a man aged 50-59 years with Graves' ophthalmopathy. CDR3 nucleotide sequence: TGTGCCAGCAGTAGAGGACAGGGACCCTACGAGCAGTACTTC. Translation: CASSRGQGPYEQYF.